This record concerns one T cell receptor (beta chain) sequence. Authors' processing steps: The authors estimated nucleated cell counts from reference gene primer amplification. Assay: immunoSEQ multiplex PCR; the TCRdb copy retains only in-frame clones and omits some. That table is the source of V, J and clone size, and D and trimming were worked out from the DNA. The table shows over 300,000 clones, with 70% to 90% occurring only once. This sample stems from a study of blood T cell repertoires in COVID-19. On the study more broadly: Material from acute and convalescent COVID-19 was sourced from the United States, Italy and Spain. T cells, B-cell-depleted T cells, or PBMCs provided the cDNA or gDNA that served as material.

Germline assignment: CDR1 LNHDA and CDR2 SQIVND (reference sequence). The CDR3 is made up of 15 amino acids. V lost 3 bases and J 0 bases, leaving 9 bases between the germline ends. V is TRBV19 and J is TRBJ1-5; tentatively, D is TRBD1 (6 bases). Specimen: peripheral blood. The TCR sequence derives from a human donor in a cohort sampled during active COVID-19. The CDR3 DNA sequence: TGTGCCAGTAGTATGGGGGCGGGTAGCAATCAGCCCCAGCATTTT. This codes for CASSMGAGSNQPQHF.